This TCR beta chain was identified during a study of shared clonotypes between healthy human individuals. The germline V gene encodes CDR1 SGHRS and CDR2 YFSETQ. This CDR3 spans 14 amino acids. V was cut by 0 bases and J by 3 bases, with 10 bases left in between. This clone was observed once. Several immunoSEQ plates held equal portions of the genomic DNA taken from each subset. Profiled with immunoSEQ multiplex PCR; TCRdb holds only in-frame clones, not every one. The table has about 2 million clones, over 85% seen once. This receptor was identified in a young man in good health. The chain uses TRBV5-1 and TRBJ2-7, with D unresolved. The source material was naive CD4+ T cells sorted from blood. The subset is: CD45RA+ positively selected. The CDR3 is CASSLESVDYEQYF. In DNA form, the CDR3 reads TGCGCCAGCAGCTTGGAATCGGTCGACTACGAGCAGTACTTC.